In its sample, the clone carrying this T cell receptor beta chain was seen a few times. The record originates from a study of CD8+CD57+ T cells in acquired aplastic anemia. TCR beta VDJ and CDR3 were profiled, and genomic DNA was the template. TCRdb re-analysed the reads in MiXCR, keeping a single row per CDR3 protein. The sample contains about 200,000 distinct CDR3 sequences, 30% to 40% of which appear only once. Germline V lookup: CDR1 MGHRA, CDR2 YSYEKL. This CDR3 has 16 amino acids. V dropped 1 base and J dropped 0; count of bases not matched to a gene: 3. Material for sequencing was sorted CD4+, CD8+, or CD8+CD57+ T cells (not recorded which) from PBMCs. This TCR was recovered from a human donor in good health, serving as a control. V gene TRBV4-1 combines with J gene TRBJ2-1, with TRBD2 identical over 7 bases. The DNA of the CDR3 is TGCGCCAGCAGCCAAGGGACTAGGGCCTCCTACAATGAGCAGTTCTTC. It codes for CASSQGTRASYNEQFF.